The entry below gives a single TCR beta chain sequence along with its context. Antigen specificity is unknown. This record comes from a study of cytomegalovirus exposure and HLA in healthy donors. Study-wide context: The early release's HLA-typed donors yielded approximately 82 million unique TCRs.

13 Jbeta primers and 60 Vbeta primers were used for the PCR. Here immunoSEQ multiplex PCR was the method, and the copy in TCRdb shows in-frame clones only, minus some. The sample lists 110,000 or so clones, 83% occurring once. Regarding the study as a whole: Analyses of presence and absence presupposed an approximately uniform sequencing depth across donors. Common viral pathogens seemed to be connected with several of the most significant clusters, according to a later analysis. Earlier results showed most TCR beta V segments being productive about 87% or about 30% of the time.

Germline V gene lookup returns CDR1 SGHTA and CDR2 FQGNSA. V lost 1 base and J 9 bases, leaving 17 bases between the germline ends. The CDR3 contains 15 residues. The material sequenced was PBMCs. V and J are TRBV7-2 and TRBJ2-3; D is possibly TRBD2 (7 bases). This TCR was sampled from a man younger than 35 in good health and CMV-seronegative. CDR3 sequence: CASSLEGGGRMTQYF. In nucleotides, the CDR3 is TGTGCCAGCAGCTTAGAGGGAGGGGGGAGGATGACGCAGTATTTT.